The rows below give T cell receptor beta chains drawn from one sample of a study of cytomegalovirus exposure and HLA in healthy donors. Some clones are missing from TCRdb's copy, which holds only in-frame ones; the method was immunoSEQ multiplex PCR. The sample has about 180,000 clones; about 80% are singletons. Sequencing input: PBMCs. The receptor set was obtained from a man younger than 40 in good health and CMV-seropositive. CDR3s include the opening cysteine and the closing phenylalanine or tryptophan. A D gene is named only where the DNA matches it firmly. Where a row states a size, it is once, few, many or the class of an expanded clone; other rows omit it.

j_call v_call d_call clone_size cdr3_nt cdr3_aa
TRBJ2-1 TRBV5-5 TRBD1 . TGTGCCAGCCTAAACCTCGGGACAGGGAGCCTGGAGCAGTTCTTC CASLNLGTGSLEQFF
TRBJ2-7 TRBV28 TRBD1 once TGTGCCAGCTCCGACAGGGCCCGGAATCCCTCCTACGAGCAGTACTTC CASSDRARNPSYEQYF
TRBJ2-1 TRBV6-6 . . TGTGCCAGCACCTTAGAGAATGAGCAGTTCTTC CASTLENEQFF
TRBJ2-2 TRBV6-1 TRBD2 once TGTGCCAGCAGTGACTTAGCGGGAGGGCCGGCCGGGGAGCTGTTTTTT CASSDLAGGPAGELFF
TRBJ1-6 TRBV5-5 . . TGTGCCAGCAGCTTCGGGACATCAGGTCAGAGCTCCTATAATTCACCCCTCCACTTT CASSFGTSGQSSYNSPLHF
TRBJ2-1 TRBV25-1 . . TGTGCCAGCAGTGAATATTTACAGAACAATGAGCAGTTCTTC CASSEYLQNNEQFF
TRBJ2-7 TRBV7-9 TRBD2 . TGTGCCAGCAGCACCCGGCAGGCGGGGGACGAGCAGTACTTC CASSTRQAGDEQYF
TRBJ2-1 TRBV19 TRBD2 . TGTGCCAGTAGGACGACTAGCGGTGCCTACAATGAGCAGTTCTTC CASRTTSGAYNEQFF
TRBJ2-7 TRBV5-6 TRBD2 . TGTGCCAGCAGCTTGTATGTCGGGGGGGCCTCTTACGAGCAGTACTTC CASSLYVGGASYEQYF
TRBJ1-6 TRBV28 TRBD1 . TGTGCCAGCAGCCCTACTCTTTCGGGACAGAAACTCCACTTT CASSPTLSGQKLHF
TRBJ2-7 TRBV6-5 . once TGTGCCAGCAGTTACGGTACAGGCTACGAGCAGTACTTC CASSYGTGYEQYF
TRBJ2-4 TRBV27 TRBD1 . TGTGCCAGCAGTTATGTCGGACAGGGGATAAACATTCAGTACTTC CASSYVGQGINIQYF
TRBJ2-5 TRBV5-6 . . TGTGCCAGCAGCTTAAGCGGTGCCCATTGGGCCCAGTACTTC CASSLSGAHWAQYF
TRBJ1-4 TRBV4-1 TRBD1 . TGCGCCAGCAGCCAAGATCGAGGACAGGGTCATGAAAAACTGTTTTTT CASSQDRGQGHEKLFF
TRBJ2-1 TRBV11-2 TRBD1 . TGTGCCAGCAGCCCCGTCCCACAGGGGGCTTATGGGGATGAGCAGTTCTTC CASSPVPQGAYGDEQFF
TRBJ2-1 TRBV10-3 . . TGTGCCATCAGTGGAGGGGGAGAGAGTGAGCAGTTCTTC CAISGGGESEQFF
TRBJ2-5 TRBV5-1 TRBD2 . TGCGCCAGCAGCTTGACTAGCGGGGTTGCGTTGGAGACCCAGTACTTC CASSLTSGVALETQYF
TRBJ2-7 TRBV19 TRBD2 . TGTGCCAGTGGCGGGGCTGTCAGCGGGGGCTACGAGCAGTACTTC CASGGAVSGGYEQYF
TRBJ2-2 TRBV6-5 . once TGTGCCAGCAGTTCCCCCCGCAACACGAACACCGGGGAGCTGTTTTTT CASSSPRNTNTGELFF
TRBJ2-5 TRBV30 . once TGTGCCTGGAGTGTACGATCCGACAGCCTAAACCAAGAGACCCAGTACTTC CAWSVRSDSLNQETQYF
TRBJ1-2 TRBV6-5 TRBD1 . TGTGCCAGCAGCCCACAGGGGGGGCAGGTTGGCTACACCTTC CASSPQGGQVGYTF
TRBJ2-7 TRBV27 . . TGTGCCAGCAGTTACCGGGATCCAGTCCATGGATACGAGCAGTACTTC CASSYRDPVHGYEQYF
TRBJ1-5 TRBV27 . . TGTGCCAGCAGTTTATTGGGGGGGAATCAGCCCCAGCATTTT CASSLLGGNQPQHF
TRBJ2-7 TRBV5-1 TRBD1 . TGCGCCAGCAGCTTCAGCCCCGGGACAGGGAACGAGCAGTACTTC CASSFSPGTGNEQYF
TRBJ2-3 TRBV29-1 . . TGCAGCGTTGCCAGGGTTGGCACAGATACGCAGTATTTT CSVARVGTDTQYF
TRBJ2-1 TRBV5-1 . . TGCGCCAGCAGCATACAGGGGATTGTGGCGGGGGGTGAGCAGTTCTTC CASSIQGIVAGGEQFF
TRBJ2-5 TRBV19 . . TGTGCCAGTAGTATGGGACACGCAAAACAAGAGACCCAGTACTTC CASSMGHAKQETQYF
TRBJ2-1 TRBV9 TRBD2 . TGTGCCAGCAGCGTAGATAGGCTAGCGGGGGGGAAGAATGAGCAGTTCTTC CASSVDRLAGGKNEQFF
TRBJ1-4 TRBV11-2 . . TGTGCCAGCAGCCTCCCAGGGTATGGTGAAAAACTGTTTTTT CASSLPGYGEKLFF
TRBJ2-6 TRBV7-9 TRBD1 . TGTGCCAGCAGCCTAAACAGGGGGCGGTCTGGGGCCAACGTCCTGACTTTC CASSLNRGRSGANVLTF
TRBJ2-3 TRBV5-6 . . TGTGCCAGCAGCAACCTAGCGAGCACAGATACGCAGTATTTT CASSNLASTDTQYF
TRBJ2-5 TRBV5-4 TRBD2 few TGTGCCAGCAGCCAGCGGGACGGACAAGAGACCCAGTACTTC CASSQRDGQETQYF
TRBJ2-4 TRBV4-1 . . TGCGCCAGCAGCCAAGAACCCTCAGGGCTAGCCAAAAACATTCAGTACTTC CASSQEPSGLAKNIQYF
TRBJ1-6 TRBV7-2 . . TGTGCCAGCAGCTCAGGTGTGAATTCACCCCTCCACTTT CASSSGVNSPLHF
TRBJ2-5 TRBV29-1 . . TGCAGCGTTGAAGGAGGGTTTGAGGTGGAGTTGGGGTACCAAGAGACCCAGTACTTC CSVEGGFEVELGYQETQYF
TRBJ1-1 TRBV5-1 TRBD1 . TGCGCCAGCATGGAACAGGGGTTGGGGAACACTGAAGCTTTCTTT CASMEQGLGNTEAFF
TRBJ2-1 TRBV2 . . TGTGCCAGCAGTGGCGCGGTCAGCTCCTACAATGAGCAGTTCTTC CASSGAVSSYNEQFF
TRBJ1-1 TRBV30 . . TGTGCCTGGAGCCGGGTGGGCACTGAAGCTTTCTTT CAWSRVGTEAFF
TRBJ2-3 TRBV18 . . TGTGCCAGCTCACCGACGGGGGACACAGATACGCAGTATTTT CASSPTGDTDTQYF
TRBJ2-3 TRBV11-3 . . TGTGCCAGCACGGGTAGAATAAACCCTAGCACAGATACGCAGTATTTT CASTGRINPSTDTQYF
TRBJ1-5 TRBV16 TRBD1 . TGTGCCAGCAGCCAAGAGGGACAGAACAATCAGCCCCAGCATTTT CASSQEGQNNQPQHF
TRBJ1-5 TRBV28 . once TGTGCCAGCAGTTTATCCAGTTTCAATCAGCCCCAGCATTTT CASSLSSFNQPQHF
TRBJ2-1 TRBV4-2 TRBD2 . TGTGCCAGCAGCCGCGCGGGGACTAGCGGGAGGGTTGGGAATGATTGGCAGTTCTTC CASSRAGTSGRVGNDWQFF
TRBJ2-3 TRBV29-1 TRBD2 . TGCAGCGTTGATTCGGGAGGGGGGCTTGGAGATACGCAGTATTTT CSVDSGGGLGDTQYF
TRBJ2-7 TRBV5-4 . . TGTGCCAGCAGCTCGGCCGGGACACACTACGAGCAGTACTTC CASSSAGTHYEQYF
TRBJ1-1 TRBV21-1 . . TGTGCCAGCAGACAGGGGGCAGGAACTGAAGCTTTCTTT CASRQGAGTEAFF
TRBJ1-1 TRBV6-5 . . TGTGCCAGCAGTTACTCGAGTGTCGACACTCACTCTGAAGCTTTCTTT CASSYSSVDTHSEAFF
TRBJ2-6 TRBV5-1 TRBD2 . TGCGCCAGCACCCGACTAGCGGGGGGGGGTTCTGGGGCCAACGTCCTGACTTTC CASTRLAGGGSGANVLTF
TRBJ2-2 TRBV7-9 . . TGTGCCAGCAGCAAAGGACTGAGCGGCGGGGAGCTGTTTTTT CASSKGLSGGELFF
TRBJ2-1 TRBV9 . few TGTGCCAGCAGCGCTAGAAGAGCCCCGGGGGATGAGCAGTTCTTC CASSARRAPGDEQFF
TRBJ2-1 TRBV9 TRBD2 . TGTGCCAGCACCTACTTGAGCGGGAGATCAAATGAGCAGTTCTTC CASTYLSGRSNEQFF
TRBJ2-7 TRBV2 TRBD1 . TGTGCCGGCTCCGGGACAGTCTCCTACGAGCAGTACTTC CAGSGTVSYEQYF
TRBJ1-3 TRBV10-3 . . TGTGCCATCAGTGTCGACAGGGGAAACACCATATATTTT CAISVDRGNTIYF
TRBJ2-5 TRBV2 . few TGTGCCAGCAAGGGGGTCCCAGGTCGACCGGAGACCCAGTACTTC CASKGVPGRPETQYF